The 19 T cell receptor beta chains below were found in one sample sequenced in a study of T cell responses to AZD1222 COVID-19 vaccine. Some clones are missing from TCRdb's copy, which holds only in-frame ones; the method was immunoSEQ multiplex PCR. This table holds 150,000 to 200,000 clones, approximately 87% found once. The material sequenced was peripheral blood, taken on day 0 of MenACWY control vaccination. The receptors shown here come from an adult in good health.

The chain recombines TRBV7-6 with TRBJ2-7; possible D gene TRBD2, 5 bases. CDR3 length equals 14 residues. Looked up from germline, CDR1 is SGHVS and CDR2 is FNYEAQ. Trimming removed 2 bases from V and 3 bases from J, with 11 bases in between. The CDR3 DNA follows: TGTGCCAGCAGCTTAAAGACGGCGGGCTACGAGCAGTACTTC. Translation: CASSLKTAGYEQYF. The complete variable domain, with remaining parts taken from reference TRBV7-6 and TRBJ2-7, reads GAGVSQSPRYKVTKRGQDVALRCDPISGHVSLYWYRQALGQGPEFLTYFNYEAQQDKSGLPNDRFSAERPEGSISTLTIQRTEQRDSAMYRCASSLKTAGYEQYFGPGTRLTVT.

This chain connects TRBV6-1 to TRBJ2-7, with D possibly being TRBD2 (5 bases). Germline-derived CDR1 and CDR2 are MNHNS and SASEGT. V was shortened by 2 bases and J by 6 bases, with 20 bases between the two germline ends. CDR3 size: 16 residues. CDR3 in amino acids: CASSEIGVFVSSEQYF. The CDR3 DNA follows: TGTGCCAGCAGTGAAATCGGGGTGTTCGTATCATCCGAGCAGTACTTC.

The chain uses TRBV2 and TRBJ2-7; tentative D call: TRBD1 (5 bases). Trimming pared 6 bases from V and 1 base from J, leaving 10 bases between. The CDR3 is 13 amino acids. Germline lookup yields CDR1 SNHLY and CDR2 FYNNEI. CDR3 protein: CASSERGSYEQYF. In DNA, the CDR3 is TGTGCCAGCAGCGAAAGGGGATCCTACGAGCAGTACTTC. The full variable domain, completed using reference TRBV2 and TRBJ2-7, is EPEVTQTPSHQVTQMGQEVILRCVPISNHLYFYWYRQILGQKVEFLVSFYNNEISEKSEIFDDQFSVERPDGSNFTLKIRSTKLEDSAMYFCASSERGSYEQYFGPGTRLTVT.

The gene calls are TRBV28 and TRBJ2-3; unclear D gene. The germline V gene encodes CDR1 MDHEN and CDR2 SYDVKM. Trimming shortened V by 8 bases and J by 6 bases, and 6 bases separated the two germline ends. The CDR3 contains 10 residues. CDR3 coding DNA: TGTGCCAGCCAGGCGGATACGCAGTATTTT. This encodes CASQADTQYF.

CDR3 protein: CASSFLQGQGAIGAFF. CDR3 DNA sequence: TGTGCCAGCAGTTTCCTGCAGGGACAGGGGGCTATTGGAGCTTTCTTT. The chain recombines TRBV6-5 with TRBJ1-1; 12 bases map to TRBD1. CDR3 size: 16 residues. The germline V gene encodes CDR1 MNHEY and CDR2 SVGAGI. With 4 bases clipped from V and 10 bases from J, the junction kept 13 bases outside the gene matches.

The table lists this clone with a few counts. In DNA form, the CDR3 reads TGTGCCAGTAGTCTAAGCGGGGAGGAGCAGTACTTC. Amino acids: CASSLSGEEQYF. The rearrangement joins TRBV19 to TRBJ2-7; 7 nucleotides agree with TRBD2. This CDR3 is 12 amino acids long. The junction had 5 bases not matched to a gene; V was cut back by 5 bases and J by 7 bases. CDR1 is LNHDA, CDR2 SQIVND, per germline (reference sequence).

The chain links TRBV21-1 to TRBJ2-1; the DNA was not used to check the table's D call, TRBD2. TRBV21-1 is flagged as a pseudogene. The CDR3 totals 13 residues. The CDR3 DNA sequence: TGTGCCAGCAGCAAAGATGAGCTCGATGAGCAGTTCTTC. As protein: CASSKDELDEQFF.

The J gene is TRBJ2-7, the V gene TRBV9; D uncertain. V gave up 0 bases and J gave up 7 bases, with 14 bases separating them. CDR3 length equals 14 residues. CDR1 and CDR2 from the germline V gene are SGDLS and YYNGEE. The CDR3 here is CASSVGLGSEEQYF. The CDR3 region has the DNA TGTGCCAGCAGCGTAGGGTTAGGATCTGAAGAGCAGTACTTC.

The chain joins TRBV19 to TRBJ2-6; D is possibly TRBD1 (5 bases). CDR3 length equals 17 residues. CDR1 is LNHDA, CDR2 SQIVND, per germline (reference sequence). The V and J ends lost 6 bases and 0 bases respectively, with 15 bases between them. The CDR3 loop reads CASRKTDSDSGANVLTF. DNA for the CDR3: TGTGCCAGTAGGAAGACAGACTCCGACTCTGGGGCCAACGTCCTGACTTTC.

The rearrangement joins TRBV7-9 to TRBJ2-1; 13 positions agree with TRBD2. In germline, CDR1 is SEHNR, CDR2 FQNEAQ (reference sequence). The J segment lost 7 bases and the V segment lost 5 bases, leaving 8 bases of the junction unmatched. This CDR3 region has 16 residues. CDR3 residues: CASSPPTSGRGNEQFF. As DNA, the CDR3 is TGTGCCAGCAGCCCCCCTACTAGCGGGAGGGGTAATGAGCAGTTCTTC.

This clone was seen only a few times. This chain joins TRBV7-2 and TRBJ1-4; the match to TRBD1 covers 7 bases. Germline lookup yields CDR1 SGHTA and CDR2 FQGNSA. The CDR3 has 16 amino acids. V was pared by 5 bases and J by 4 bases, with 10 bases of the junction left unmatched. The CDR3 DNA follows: TGTGCCAGCAGCCCCACAGACAGGGCGATTAATGAAAAACTGTTTTTT. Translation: CASSPTDRAINEKLFF.

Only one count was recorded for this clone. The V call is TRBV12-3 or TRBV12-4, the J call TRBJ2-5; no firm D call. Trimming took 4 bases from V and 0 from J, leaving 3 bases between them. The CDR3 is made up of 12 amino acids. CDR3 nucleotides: TGTGCCAGCAGTTCGGACCAAGAGACCCAGTACTTC. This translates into CASSSDQETQYF.

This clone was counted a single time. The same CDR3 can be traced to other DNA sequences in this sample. The CDR3 DNA reads as TGTGCCAGCAGTTACTCGAGAAACACTGAAGCTTTCTTT. This translates into CASSYSRNTEAFF. The gene calls are TRBV6-5 and TRBJ1-1; D is unresolved. Between the trimmed V and J ends, which lost 0 bases and 2 bases, there was a span of 4 bases. This CDR3 is built from 13 residues. Germline V gives CDR1 MNHEY, CDR2 SVGAGI.

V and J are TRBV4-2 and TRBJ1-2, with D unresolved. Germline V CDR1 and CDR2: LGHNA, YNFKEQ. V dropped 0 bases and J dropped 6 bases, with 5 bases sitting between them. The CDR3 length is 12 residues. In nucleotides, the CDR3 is TGTGCCAGCAGCCAAGAACGCCATGGCTACACCTTC. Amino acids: CASSQERHGYTF.

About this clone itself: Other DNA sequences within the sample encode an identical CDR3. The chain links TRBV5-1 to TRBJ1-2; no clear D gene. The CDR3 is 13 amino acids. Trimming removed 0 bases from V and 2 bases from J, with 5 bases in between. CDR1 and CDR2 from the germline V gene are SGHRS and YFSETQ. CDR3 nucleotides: TGCGCCAGCAGCTTGGGCGGAAACTATGGCTACACCTTC. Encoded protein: CASSLGGNYGYTF.

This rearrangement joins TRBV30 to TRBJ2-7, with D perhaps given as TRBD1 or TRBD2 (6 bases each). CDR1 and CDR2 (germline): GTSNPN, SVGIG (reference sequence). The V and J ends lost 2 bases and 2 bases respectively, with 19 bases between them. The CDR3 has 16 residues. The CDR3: CAWSTAGHLLTYEQYF. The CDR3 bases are TGTGCCTGGAGTACCGCGGGACACCTCCTCACCTACGAGCAGTACTTC. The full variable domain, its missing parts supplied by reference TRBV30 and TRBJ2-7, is SQTIHQWPATLVQPVGSPLSLECTVEGTSNPNLYWYRQAAGRGLQLLFYSVGIGQISSEVPQNLSASRPQDRQFILSSKKLLLSDSGFYLCAWSTAGHLLTYEQYFGPGTRLTVT.

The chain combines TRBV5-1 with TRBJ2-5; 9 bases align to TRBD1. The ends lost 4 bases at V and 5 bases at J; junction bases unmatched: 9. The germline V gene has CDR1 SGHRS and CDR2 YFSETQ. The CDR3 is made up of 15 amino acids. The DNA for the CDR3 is TGCGCCAGCAGCCCCGGGACAGGGTACGGTGAGACCCAGTACTTC. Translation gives CASSPGTGYGETQYF.

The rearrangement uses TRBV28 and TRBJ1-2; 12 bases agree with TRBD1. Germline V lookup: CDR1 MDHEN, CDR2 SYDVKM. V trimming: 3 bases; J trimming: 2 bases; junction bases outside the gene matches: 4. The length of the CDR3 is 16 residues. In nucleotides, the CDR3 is TGTGCCAGCAGTTTTCGGGACAGGGGGCCAAACTATGGCTACACCTTC. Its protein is CASSFRDRGPNYGYTF.

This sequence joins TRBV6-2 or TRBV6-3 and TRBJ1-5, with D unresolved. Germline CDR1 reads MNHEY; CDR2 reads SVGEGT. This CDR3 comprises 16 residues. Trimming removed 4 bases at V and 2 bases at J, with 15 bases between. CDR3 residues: CASSFRTSTGNQPQHF. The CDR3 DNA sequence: TGTGCCAGCAGTTTTCGGACCTCGACGGGCAATCAGCCCCAGCATTTT.